Here is one T cell receptor (beta chain) with its context. The data belong to a study of control samples from healthy donors and cancer patients. Libraries were prepared by immunoSEQ multiplex PCR; TCRdb keeps only in-frame clonotypes and omits some of them. The sample shows some 130,000 clones, roughly 92% of them seen only once. Germline CDR1 SGHTA, CDR2 FQGTGA. The CDR3 totals 15 residues. V was clipped by 5 bases and J by 0 bases, with 11 bases between them. The clonotype was recovered from a man aged 18 to 29 in good health. Specimen: blood. The chain carries TRBV7-3 and TRBJ2-1; the D is unclear. CDR3 nucleotides: TGTGCCAGCAGCGGGTGGGAAAGCTCCTACAATGAGCAGTTCTTC. This codes for CASSGWESSYNEQFF.